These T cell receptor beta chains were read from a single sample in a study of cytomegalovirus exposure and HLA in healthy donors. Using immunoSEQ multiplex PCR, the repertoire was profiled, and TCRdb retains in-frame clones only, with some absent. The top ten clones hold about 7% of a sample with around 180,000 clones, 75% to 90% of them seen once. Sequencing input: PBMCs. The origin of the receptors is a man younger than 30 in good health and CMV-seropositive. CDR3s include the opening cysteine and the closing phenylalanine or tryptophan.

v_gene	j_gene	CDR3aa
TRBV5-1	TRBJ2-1	CASSSGSAGGTSYNEQFF
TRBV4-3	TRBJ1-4	CASSQDRGYEEKLFF
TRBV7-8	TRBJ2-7	CASSPSGTSNYEQYF
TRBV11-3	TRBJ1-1	CASSFGPLTEAFF
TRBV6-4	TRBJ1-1	CASSPSGLTEAFF
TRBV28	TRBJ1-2	CASSLHRVNYGYTF
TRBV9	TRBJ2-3	CASSGRTGGKGDTQYF
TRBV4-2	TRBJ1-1	CASSQGRGGYPMNTEAFF
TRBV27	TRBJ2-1	CASRVVAGGNEQFF
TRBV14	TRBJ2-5	CASSPSRETQYF
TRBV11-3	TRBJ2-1	CASSLVGTIDEQFF
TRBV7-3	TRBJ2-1	CASSPGGPPWSSYNEQFF
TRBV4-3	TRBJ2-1	CASSQVPAGTVTEQFF
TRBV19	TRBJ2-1	CASSIGTSGTNEQFF
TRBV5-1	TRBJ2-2	CASKLDRGTGELFF
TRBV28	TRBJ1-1	CASSLLEKMDTEAFF
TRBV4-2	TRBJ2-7	CASSQSEAYEQYF
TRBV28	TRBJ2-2	CASSLNLAGGPVTGELFF
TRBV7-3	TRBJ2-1	CASSLTQRFAGHEQFF
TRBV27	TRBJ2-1	CASSFRLAEHNEQFF
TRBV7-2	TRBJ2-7	CASSPQASGSSYEQYF
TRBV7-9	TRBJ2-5	CASSKGASGSKETQYF
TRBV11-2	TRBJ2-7	CASSSTDYEQYF
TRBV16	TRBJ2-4	CASSQSGRDTAGVKNIQYF
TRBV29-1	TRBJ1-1	CSVGQGSGTEAFF
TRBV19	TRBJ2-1	CASSTSGFYNEQFF
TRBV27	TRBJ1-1	CASSLSGTLNTEAFF
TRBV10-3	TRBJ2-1	CAISVGSGDEQFF
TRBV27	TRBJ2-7	CASGPHHYEQYF
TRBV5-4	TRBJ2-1	CASGTPSYNEQFF
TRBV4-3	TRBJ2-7	CASSQGTGDEQYF
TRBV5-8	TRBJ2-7	CASSPFEQYF
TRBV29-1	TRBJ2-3	CSVGVRREYRRDTQYF
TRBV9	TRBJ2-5	CASSVGLAGLETQYF
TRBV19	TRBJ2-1	CASSIGTSGYVNEQFF